The 29 T cell receptor beta chains listed next were all sequenced from one sample in a study of PD-1 blockade in classical Hodgkin lymphoma. Using immunoSEQ multiplex PCR, the repertoire was profiled, and TCRdb retains in-frame clones only, with some absent. The sample contains some 63,000 clones, roughly 90% of which appear only once. Each and every patient relapsed after autologous stem cell transplantation, and patients got differing brentuximab vedotin exposure. This specimen was peripheral blood mononuclear cells (PBMCs), taken at baseline. These receptors all stem from a human donor with classical Hodgkin lymphoma.

The chain has TRBV7-9 and TRBJ1-6; 8 bases line up with TRBD1. The V segment lost 4 bases and the J segment 7 bases; nucleotides outside the gene matches: 6. Germline V gene sequence: CDR1 SEHNR, CDR2 FQNEAQ (reference sequence). The CDR3 spans 15 residues. As DNA, the CDR3 is TGTGCCAGCAGCTCCGGACAGGGTTTGAATTCACCCCTCCACTTT. Translation: CASSSGQGLNSPLHF.

J is TRBJ1-6 and V is TRBV7-6; possibly TRBD1 for D (6 bases). This CDR3 is built from 16 residues. Germline CDR1 reads SGHVS; CDR2 reads FNYEAQ. Deletions cut 5 bases from V and 3 bases from J, with 14 bases between. CDR3 amino acids: CASSPEQGFYNSPLHF. The CDR3 coding sequence is TGTGCCAGCAGCCCTGAACAGGGCTTCTATAATTCACCCCTCCACTTT.

V is TRBV2 and J is TRBJ2-1; 13 bases fit TRBD2. The V gene's germline CDR1 is SNHLY and CDR2 FYNNEI. This CDR3 has 15 amino acids. With 3 bases clipped from V and 7 bases from J, the junction kept 3 bases outside the gene matches. In DNA form, the CDR3 reads TGTGCCAGCAGTGACCGACTAGCGGGAGGAAATGAGCAGTTCTTC. It codes for CASSDRLAGGNEQFF.

The count of this clone is one. V usage is TRBV4-1 and J usage is TRBJ2-7, with TRBD2 matching over 8 bases. CDR3 length: 15 amino acids. The germline V gene encodes CDR1 MGHRA and CDR2 YSYEKL. V lost 6 bases and J lost 1; bases outside the gene matches: 8. CDR3 loop: CASRRAGDGSYEQYF. CDR3 DNA: TGCGCCAGCAGAAGAGCGGGGGATGGATCCTACGAGCAGTACTTC.

The genes are TRBV28 and TRBJ2-7; D possibly matches TRBD1 or TRBD2 (7 bases each). Trimming took off 5 bases at V and 3 bases at J, with 20 bases between the two ends. In germline, CDR1 is MDHEN, CDR2 SYDVKM. The CDR3 totals 16 residues. The CDR3 bases are TGTGCCAGCAGTCGAGGGGGCGGGAGCAGGATCTACGAGCAGTACTTC. The encoded protein is CASSRGGGSRIYEQYF.

The chain combines TRBV27 with TRBJ2-4; 7 nucleotides line up with TRBD1. This CDR3 spans 14 amino acids. J lost 3 bases, V lost 5 bases, and 4 bases had no gene match. Per germline, CDR1 MNHEY and CDR2 SMNVEV (reference sequence). The CDR3 DNA is TGTGCCAGCAGTCCCGGGGACAGCAAAAACATTCAGTACTTC. Encoded protein: CASSPGDSKNIQYF.

This chain connects TRBV5-8 to TRBJ2-5; the match to TRBD2 covers 7 bases. From germline, CDR1 is SGHTS and CDR2 YDEGEE. This CDR3 has 15 amino acids. V was pared by 1 base and J by 2 bases, with 5 bases of the junction left unmatched. The CDR3 DNA sequence: TGTGCCAGCAGCTTGCTGACTAGCAGACAAGAGACCCAGTACTTC. Translation: CASSLLTSRQETQYF.

V and J are TRBV2 and TRBJ1-1, with 7 positions matching TRBD1. CDR1 is SNHLY, CDR2 FYNNEI, per germline. J gave up 1 base and V 8 bases, and 7 bases lay outside the gene matches. The CDR3 is 14 residues long. CDR3 nucleotides: TGTGCCAGCCAGCCGGGACAGCAGAACACTGAAGCTTTCTTT. It specifies CASQPGQQNTEAFF.

V usage is TRBV7-8 and J usage is TRBJ2-7, with TRBD2 matching over 7 bases. This CDR3 is 15 amino acids long. CDR1 is SGHVS, CDR2 FQNEAQ, per germline. The V and J ends lost 8 bases and 4 bases, in that order; junction bases with no gene match: 14. CDR3 amino acids: CASAILGGRPYEQYF. The CDR3 coding sequence is TGTGCCAGCGCCATTTTAGGCGGGAGACCTTACGAGCAGTACTTC.

The J gene is TRBJ2-5, the V gene TRBV5-1, with 12 nucleotides matching TRBD1. V was pared by 0 bases and J by 5 bases, with 17 bases of the junction left unmatched. The CDR3 contains 20 residues. Germline-derived CDR1 and CDR2 are SGHRS and YFSETQ. CDR3 bases: TGCGCCAGCAGCTTGGAGAGGGACAGGGGGCGAGAGAGGCCAGGGGAGACCCAGTACTTC. Protein: CASSLERDRGRERPGETQYF.

The gene calls are TRBV10-3 and TRBJ2-5; TRBD2 aligns across 8 bases. The germline gives CDR1 ENHRY, CDR2 SYGVKD. The CDR3 is 16 amino acids. After removal of 3 bases from V and 3 bases from J, the junction contained 9 bases not matched to a gene. CDR3 residues: CAISDSPRGAEETQYF. CDR3 bases: TGTGCCATCAGTGATTCACCGCGGGGGGCTGAAGAGACCCAGTACTTC.

In DNA form, the CDR3 reads TGTGCCAGCAGCTTAGATCAGGGGCCGGAGACCCAGTACTTC. Translated: CASSLDQGPETQYF. This chain uses TRBV11-2 with TRBJ2-5; a weak D match, TRBD1 (6 bases). The germline V and J ends were trimmed by 0 bases and 5 bases, with 10 bases remaining between them. The CDR3 loop spans 14 amino acids. Germline-derived CDR1 and CDR2 are SGHAT and FQNNGV.

This rearrangement joins TRBV27 to TRBJ2-5; D perhaps matches TRBD1 (5 bases). Germline values: CDR1 MNHEY, CDR2 SMNVEV (reference sequence). With 1 base removed from V and 0 bases from J, the gap between germline ends came to 6 bases. The CDR3 covers 14 residues. CDR3 DNA sequence: TGTGCCAGCAGTTTATTGGGGCACCAAGAGACCCAGTACTTC. Its protein is CASSLLGHQETQYF.

The chain joins TRBV16 to TRBJ2-1; D is undetermined. The germline V gene encodes CDR1 KGHSY and CDR2 FQNENV. The length of the CDR3 is 13 residues. V lost 3 bases and J lost 7, with 10 bases in between. The CDR3 sequence is CASSHWGVNEQFF. For the CDR3, the DNA is TGTGCCAGCAGCCATTGGGGTGTGAATGAGCAGTTCTTC.

V and J are TRBV25-1 and TRBJ1-1, with unresolved D. Looked up from germline, CDR1 is MGHDK and CDR2 is SYGVNS. The CDR3 has 15 residues. The V gene lost 4 bases and the J gene lost 1 base, with 13 bases spanning the gap. The DNA for the CDR3 is TGTGCCAGCAGTGGCTTTGGGCCCTCGAACACTGAAGCTTTCTTT. Translation gives CASSGFGPSNTEAFF.

The chain couples TRBV5-1 to TRBJ1-3; 10 nucleotides match TRBD1. Per the germline V gene, CDR1 is SGHRS and CDR2 is YFSETQ. The CDR3 has 16 residues. J gave up 4 bases and V 4 bases, and 8 bases lay outside the gene matches. DNA for the CDR3: TGCGCCAGCAGCCCGCTGACAGGGGGCAAAGGAAACACCATATATTTT. Translation: CASSPLTGGKGNTIYF.

The sample holds a few counts of this clone. The same CDR3 can be traced to other DNA sequences in this sample. The chain joins TRBV6-5 to TRBJ2-1; possible D gene TRBD2, 6 bases. The CDR3 spans 15 residues. Deletions cut 0 bases from V and 7 bases from J, with 13 bases between. The germline V gene encodes CDR1 MNHEY and CDR2 SVGAGI. DNA of the CDR3: TGTGCCAGCAGTTACTCGGGGGGAGTGGGTAATGAGCAGTTCTTC. It is translated as CASSYSGGVGNEQFF.

The V gene is TRBV7-9, the J gene TRBJ2-7; D tentatively reads TRBD1 or TRBD2 (5 bases each). The CDR3 length is 14 residues. The V gene's germline CDR1 is SEHNR and CDR2 FQNEAQ (reference sequence). With 3 bases removed from V and 6 bases from J, the gap between germline ends came to 15 bases. The CDR3 sequence: CASSFTGPRGEQYF. In nucleotides, the CDR3 is TGTGCCAGCAGCTTCACGGGACCCCGAGGCGAGCAGTACTTC.

CDR3: CSASNYGYTF. The CDR3 DNA reads TGCAGTGCTAGTAACTATGGCTACACCTTC. V usage is TRBV20-1 and J usage is TRBJ1-2; no reliable D call. The CDR3 is 10 residues long. The ends were cut back, 3 bases at V and 1 base at J, with 0 bases in the middle. CDR1 DFQATT and CDR2 SNEGSKA come from the germline V gene (reference sequence).

This rearrangement joins TRBV9 to TRBJ2-2, with 7 bases aligning to TRBD1. Per germline, CDR1 SGDLS and CDR2 YYNGEE. Losses at the gene ends were 4 bases for V and 4 bases for J; bases not matched to a gene: 7. The CDR3 spans 15 residues. The CDR3 DNA reads as TGTGCCAGCAGCCCCCGGGCAGGGGGCACCGGGGAGCTGTTTTTT. This codes for CASSPRAGGTGELFF.

CDR3 nucleotide sequence: TGTGCCAGCCGACCCGTTCTGCCAGCTAGCGGGGACAATGAGCAGTTCTTC. The encoded protein is CASRPVLPASGDNEQFF. The chain recombines TRBV25-1 with TRBJ2-1; TRBD2 agrees at 9 bases. This CDR3 contains 17 residues. Germline lookup yields CDR1 MGHDK and CDR2 SYGVNS. V shed 8 bases, J shed 5 bases, and the junction held 16 bases outside the gene matches.

This clone was picked up one time. V gene TRBV9 combines with J gene TRBJ2-5; D tentatively reads TRBD1 or TRBD2 (5 bases each). V lost 4 bases and J lost 4, with 11 bases in between. Germline assignment: CDR1 SGDLS and CDR2 YYNGEE. The CDR3 runs to 13 residues. CDR3: CASSTDGGETQYF. CDR3 in DNA: TGTGCCAGCAGCACCGATGGGGGAGAGACCCAGTACTTC.

The chain is built from TRBV5-6 and TRBJ1-1; no definite D call. The CDR3 consists of 15 residues. The ends were cut back, 3 bases at V and 1 base at J, with 13 bases in the middle. Per germline, CDR1 SGHDT and CDR2 YYEEEE. The CDR3: CASSWPGSSNTEAFF. DNA for the CDR3: TGTGCCAGCAGCTGGCCGGGCAGTTCGAACACTGAAGCTTTCTTT.

This clone has only a few counts. The DNA for the CDR3 is TGTGCCAGCAGCTTACCGGGGACCGGGGAGCTGTTTTTT. Its protein is CASSLPGTGELFF. The chain has TRBV7-7 and TRBJ2-2; the D gene is possibly TRBD2 (5 bases). Germline V gene lookup returns CDR1 SSHAT and CDR2 FNYEAQ (reference sequence). The CDR3 sequence is 13 residues long. V gave up 2 bases and J gave up 5 bases, with 6 bases separating them.

The chain recombines TRBV19 with TRBJ2-3, with D perhaps matching TRBD1 (6 bases). Germline loops: CDR1 LNHDA, CDR2 SQIVND (reference sequence). V was pared by 7 bases and J by 1 base, with 15 bases between. This CDR3 has 15 residues. The CDR3 protein is CASTEGGSGTDTQYF. CDR3 nucleotide sequence: TGTGCCAGTACTGAAGGGGGATCGGGCACAGATACGCAGTATTTT.

The chain has TRBV10-3 and TRBJ2-1, with D tentatively TRBD2 (5 bases). The CDR3 is 11 amino acids. The V and J ends lost 10 bases and 13 bases respectively, with 17 bases between them. The V gene's germline CDR1 is ENHRY and CDR2 SYGVKD. CDR3 coding DNA: TGTGCCACGGGGTCGCTGGGCCCACAGTTCTTC. Translated, it gives CATGSLGPQFF.

This chain uses TRBV11-2 with TRBJ2-5; TRBD1 or TRBD2 may be the D gene (5 bases each). Trimming took off 5 bases at V and 1 base at J, with 20 bases between the two ends. This CDR3 has 17 residues. Germline lookup yields CDR1 SGHAT and CDR2 FQNNGV. CDR3 sequence: CASSRWDGPTPQETQYF. CDR3 in DNA: TGTGCCAGCAGCCGTTGGGACGGCCCAACCCCCCAAGAGACCCAGTACTTC.

This clone was observed a single time. The rearrangement joins TRBV27 to TRBJ2-2; 7 nucleotides match TRBD1. V lost 2 bases and J lost 1; bases outside the gene matches: 7. CDR1 and CDR2 (germline): MNHEY, SMNVEV (reference sequence). The CDR3 has 17 residues. CDR3 sequence reads: CASSLKAGGKNTGELFF. The CDR3 nucleotides read TGTGCCAGCAGTTTAAAGGCAGGGGGAAAGAACACCGGGGAGCTGTTTTTT.

V is TRBV4-1 and J is TRBJ2-1; D not resolved. Germline-derived CDR1 and CDR2 are MGHRA and YSYEKL. The CDR3 sequence is 17 residues long. The V gene lost 1 base and the J gene lost 0 bases, with 13 bases spanning the gap. CDR3 DNA: TGCGCCAGCAGCCAAGCGCCGACGGATCTCTCCTACAATGAGCAGTTCTTC. Its translation: CASSQAPTDLSYNEQFF.